This TCR beta chain was found in a study of T-cell reconstitution after alpha-beta-depleted transplantation in children. Unique molecular identifiers were incorporated during preparation of the TCRbeta library. From the PCR reads, TCRdb called clonotypes with MiXCR, one entry per CDR3 protein. The sample lists approximately 590,000 distinct CDR3 sequences, approximately 10% occurring once. The CDR3 is 12 amino acids. Germline V lookup: CDR1 SEHNR, CDR2 FQNEAQ (reference sequence). About this clonotype: One end of the junction does not line up with germline, which may come from a read error.

This receptor was obtained from a human donor who donated a stem cell graft to a child with acute myeloid leukemia. The gene calls are TRBV7-9 and TRBJ2-7; TRBD1 agrees at 9 bases. Sequenced here: PBMCs from the stem cell graft donor, sampled from the stem cell graft. The CDR3 nucleotides are TGTGCCAGCAGCCCAAATACAGGGGGCAGGGAGTTC. This translates into CASSPNTGGREF.